This section outlines one TCR beta chain sequence together with its context. V dropped 7 bases and J dropped 4 bases, with 10 bases sitting between them. This CDR3 spans 12 amino acids. From germline, CDR1 is LNHDA and CDR2 SQIVND (reference sequence). These data belong to a study of blood T cell repertoires in COVID-19. About the research overall: PBMCs, B-cell-depleted T cells, or T cells were the source of the cDNA or gDNA that made up the material.

The repertoire was sequenced with immunoSEQ multiplex PCR; TCRdb's copy has only in-frame clones and lacks some. The table lists about 210,000 clones, around four fifths of them singletons. The receptor was isolated from a woman in her forties or fifties with acute or convalescent COVID-19. Sequenced input: peripheral blood. The V call is TRBV19, the J call TRBJ1-1; no clear D gene. The CDR3 DNA reads as TGTGCCAGTAAAGCTCTGCTCACTGAAGCTTTCTTT. Its translation: CASKALLTEAFF.